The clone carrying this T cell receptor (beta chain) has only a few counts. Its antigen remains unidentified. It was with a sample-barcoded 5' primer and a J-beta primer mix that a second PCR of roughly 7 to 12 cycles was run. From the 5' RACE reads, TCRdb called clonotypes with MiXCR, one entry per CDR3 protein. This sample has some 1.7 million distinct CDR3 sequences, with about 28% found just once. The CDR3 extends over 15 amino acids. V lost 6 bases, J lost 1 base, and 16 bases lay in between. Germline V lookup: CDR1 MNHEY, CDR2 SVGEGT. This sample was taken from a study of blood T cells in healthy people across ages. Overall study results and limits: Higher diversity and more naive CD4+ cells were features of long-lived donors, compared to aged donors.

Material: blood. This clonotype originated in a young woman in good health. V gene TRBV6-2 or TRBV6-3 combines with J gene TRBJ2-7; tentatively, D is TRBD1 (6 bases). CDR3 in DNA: TGTGCCAGCAGCACAAACAGGGTCGGGTCCTACGAGCAGTACTTC. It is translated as CASSTNRVGSYEQYF.